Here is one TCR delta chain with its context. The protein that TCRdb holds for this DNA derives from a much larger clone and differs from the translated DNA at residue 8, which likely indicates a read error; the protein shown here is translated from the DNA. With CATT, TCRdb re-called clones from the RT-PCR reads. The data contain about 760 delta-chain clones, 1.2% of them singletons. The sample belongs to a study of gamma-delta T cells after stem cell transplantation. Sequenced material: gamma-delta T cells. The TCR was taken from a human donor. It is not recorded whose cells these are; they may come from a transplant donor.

The CDR3 loop reads CACDILGTGSDKLIF. CDR3 in DNA: TGTGCCTGTGACATACTGGGCACCGGGAGCGATAAACTCATCTTT. This sequence joins TRDV2 and TRDJ1; perhaps TRDD3 as D (6 bases). Germline CDR1 and CDR2: GEAIGNYY and EKD. V lost 2 bases and J lost 4, with 16 bases in between. The CDR3 is 15 residues long.